Below, one T cell receptor beta chain is given with its context. This clonotype was seen only a few times. It has no known antigen specificity. One base away there is no much larger clone; base qualities are not given. Donors were a few dozen systemically healthy Caucasian individuals from Russia aged 6 to 90 years. Each donor gave 8 to 10 milliliters of peripheral blood, drawn into EDTA-treated Vacutainer tubes. Ficoll-Paque density-gradient centrifugation was used to isolate PBMCs, with at least 7 million per sample. Total RNA was extracted from PBMCs with Trizol reagent, with at least 6 micrograms obtained per sample. The percentages of naive CD45RAhigh/CD27high T cells were determined by flow cytometry on a PBMC aliquot from every donor. The V and J ends are trimmed by 2 bases and 5 bases, leaving 10 bases between them. Counted from cysteine to phenylalanine, this CDR3 has 15 amino acids. Only the CDR3 region is kept as DNA, spanning 45 bases read in frame from base 1. The CDR1 and CDR2 encoded by the germline V gene are MNHEY and SVGAGI.

The data derive from a study of blood T cells in healthy people across ages (dated by TCRdb to between 2014 and 2016). Broadly, across the study: In model experiments, template switching captured roughly one uniquely barcoded TCR beta cDNA molecule for every two T cells. Age-related changes in TCR beta repertoire diversity were measured in the study by deep sequencing normalized with unique cDNA molecular identifiers. Donors were grouped into four age groups: young (average roughly 15 years), middle-aged (39), aged (around 66) and long-lived (around 80). For two donors (one aged 18 to 30 and one aged 80 or older), the study analyzed two additional independent replicas of 1 million unique cDNA reads from the same blood draw. To avoid experimental bias, donors of different ages were randomly spread across the sequencing lanes.

The library was built by means of 5' RACE. The instrument given in TCRdb is Illumina HiSeq 2500. The second PCR ran for about 6 to 11 cycles and used a J-beta primer mix along with a sample-barcoded 5' primer. A unique molecular identifier was introduced onto each TCR beta cDNA molecule by a template-switch 5' adaptor carrying 12 random nucleotides. Each sample yielded at least 3 million CDR3-containing paired-end reads. First-strand cDNA synthesis was performed from all RNA using the Mint cDNA synthesis kit, with priming by a TRBC-specific oligonucleotide. All cDNA was treated with uracil-DNA glycosylase and then went through a first 18-cycle PCR with the universal primers M1SS and BC2_uni_R. Turning to the authors' computational methods: Normalization of each sample was performed by random selection of 1 million high-quality reads, each carrying a distinct molecular identifier. Reads sharing molecular identifiers were discarded rather than binned into consensus sequences. MiTCR, with a Q25 quality threshold and the strictest error-elimination algorithm, was used for CDR3 identification, clonotype clustering and error correction. A nonparametric unseen species model using Euler transformation provided a lower-bound estimate of total TCR beta diversity. Through fastp at Q25 and MiXCR, TCRdb rebuilt clones from the public reads, retaining in-frame beta chains. Rows merge per CDR3 protein into single entries with the most common DNA and genes. The V and J calls here are based on TCRdb, not the publication. A total of 1.5 million to 2 million distinct CDR3 sequences appear in this sample, 49% of them only once. In total, the top ten clones hold less than 2.5% of the sample.

Points the paper makes about the study in general: As age increased, observed TCR beta diversity per million T cells dropped in a roughly linear way, and a significant reduction was already evident by age roughly 36. The percentage of naive T cells measured by flow cytometry correlated strongly with observed TCR beta diversity. Because profiling used bulk unsorted PBMCs, naive and antigen-experienced compartments could not be compared conclusively. Because the CMV infection status of the donors was unknown, age-related changes in expanded clonotypes may potentially have been confounded. Total diversity estimates from one million sequenced T cells were considered lower bounds and underestimates. The long-lived group showed more naive CD4+ T cells, fewer expanded clones and increased TCR diversity than the aged group, suggesting age selection.

The receptor comes from a woman between 35 and 50 years old in good health. Material for sequencing was blood. Recombination connected TRBV6-5 to TRBJ1-6; the D gene cannot be resolved reliably. The sequenced DNA: TGTGCCAGCAGTTACACTCGGGCACATAATTCACCCCTCCACTTT. This codes for CASSYTRAHNSPLHF.